The table lists the clone carrying this T cell receptor (beta chain) with a few counts. This record comes from a study of blood T cell repertoires in COVID-19. Study-level background: Samples came from the United States, Italy and Spain, spanning acute and convalescent COVID-19. PBMCs, B-cell-depleted T cells, or T cells were the source of the cDNA or gDNA that made up the material.

V dropped 6 bases and J dropped 8 bases, with 11 bases sitting between them. Germline V gives CDR1 KGHSH, CDR2 LQKENI. The length of the CDR3 is 12 residues. Original processing notes: Cell counts per sample came from amplifying reference gene primers. Clones were sequenced by immunoSEQ multiplex PCR, and TCRdb holds only the in-frame ones, with some missing. V and J calls plus clone size are reproduced from that table; the DNA served to infer D and trimming. This sample has about 210,000 clones; 84% occur once, and the top ten carry about 3.3%. Sequencing was done on a sample of PBMCs or T cells enriched from blood (not recorded which). The source is a woman aged 25 to 45 who had been exposed to COVID-19. The chain links TRBV18 to TRBJ1-3; D is possibly TRBD1 (5 bases). The CDR3, as DNA: TGTGCCAGCTCGGAAAAAGGGGACACCATATATTTT. Its protein is CASSEKGDTIYF.